These T cell receptor beta chains were read from a single sample in a study of tissue T cells after allogeneic stem cell transplantation. The method was immunoSEQ multiplex PCR; TCRdb's version includes in-frame clones alone and lacks a portion of them. The profile covers some 2,000 clones, with about 80% appearing a single time and 7% to 9% taken by the ten largest. The source material was colon tissue, sampled at autopsy. The receptor source for this set is a male patient aged 35 to 70 with steroid-refractory graft-versus-host disease after an allogeneic stem cell transplant. A subset of T cells may come from the graft donor. CDR3s include the opening cysteine and the closing phenylalanine or tryptophan. D genes are given only for firm matches. Clone sizes are given selectively: once, few, many, or a class where the clone is expanded.

TRBV15	TRBD1	TRBJ2-7	NA	CATSRGPTGASYEQYF	TGTGCCACCAGCAGAGGGCCGACAGGGGCGTCCTACGAGCAGTACTTC
TRBV14	TRBD1	TRBJ2-3	NA	CASSPLAGGGGDTQYF	TGTGCCAGCAGCCCCCTGGCAGGGGGCGGTGGAGATACGCAGTATTTT
TRBV7-2	NA	TRBJ1-2	NA	CASSPYRSLYGYTF	TGTGCCAGCAGCCCTTACAGGTCCCTCTATGGCTACACCTTC
TRBV19	NA	TRBJ2-7	NA	CASSTAPGPSYEQYF	TGTGCCAGTAGTACGGCACCCGGGCCCTCCTACGAGCAGTACTTC
TRBV13	NA	TRBJ2-5	NA	CASSPSRVGPETQYF	TGTGCCAGCAGCCCCTCTAGAGTGGGTCCAGAGACCCAGTACTTC
TRBV28	NA	TRBJ1-1	NA	CASSSQQLLNTEAFF	TGTGCCAGCAGTTCCCAACAGCTCCTGAACACTGAAGCTTTCTTT
TRBV4-3	NA	TRBJ2-3	NA	CASSQEARSTDTQYF	TGCGCCAGCAGCCAAGAGGCCCGTAGCACAGATACGCAGTATTTT
TRBV16	NA	TRBJ2-7	few	CASSHSTYEQYF	TGTGCCAGCAGCCACTCGACCTACGAGCAGTACTTC
TRBV7-3	TRBD1	TRBJ2-5	NA	CASSSIAGGTKTQYF	TGTGCCAGCAGCTCCATAGCAGGGGGCACAAAGACCCAGTACTTC
TRBV18	NA	TRBJ1-1	NA	CASSPPYGGGGTEAFF	TGTGCCAGCTCACCACCCTACGGGGGTGGGGGCACTGAAGCTTTCTTT
TRBV30	TRBD2	TRBJ2-2	NA	CAWSVPERGGAGELFF	TGTGCCTGGAGTGTACCGGAGCGGGGGGGCGCCGGGGAGCTGTTTTTT
TRBV11-1	NA	TRBJ2-3	NA	CASSLRGERTDTQYF	TGTGCCAGCAGCTTAAGAGGGGAACGCACAGATACGCAGTATTTT
TRBV2	NA	TRBJ2-1	NA	CASSVAQGSYNEQFF	TGTGCCAGCAGTGTGGCGCAGGGTAGCTACAATGAGCAGTTCTTC
TRBV4-2	NA	TRBJ2-3	NA	CASSPMGGGTDTQYF	TGTGCCAGCAGCCCTATGGGCGGGGGCACAGATACGCAGTATTTT
TRBV19	NA	TRBJ2-7	NA	CASSTAKLSYEQYF	TGTGCCAGTAGTACAGCGAAATTATCCTACGAGCAGTACTTC
TRBV28	NA	TRBJ1-2	NA	CASSLRNYGYTF	TGTGCCAGCAGCTTACGAAACTATGGCTACACCTTC
TRBV30	NA	TRBJ1-4	NA	CAWSWGGIDEKLFF	TGTGCCTGGAGTTGGGGGGGGATTGATGAAAAACTGTTTTTT
TRBV27	NA	TRBJ2-3	few	CASSRDTAGPSTDTQYF	TGTGCCAGCAGCCGGGACACGGCCGGACCTAGCACAGATACGCAGTATTTT
TRBV5-1	TRBD1	TRBJ2-7	NA	CASSPSGTGERGEQYF	TGCGCCAGCAGCCCATCCGGGACAGGGGAGAGGGGAGAGCAGTACTTC
TRBV19	NA	TRBJ2-5	NA	CASSLGTSSQETQYF	TGTGCCAGTAGCTTGGGGACAAGTAGTCAAGAGACCCAGTACTTC
TRBV6-2/TRBV6-3	NA	TRBJ1-2	NA	CASSYEWEGPGGYTF	TGTGCCAGCAGTTACGAGTGGGAGGGGCCCGGTGGCTACACCTTC
TRBV30	NA	TRBJ1-4	few	CAWSVTQYEKLFF	TGTGCCTGGAGTGTGACACAATATGAAAAACTGTTTTTT
TRBV30	NA	TRBJ2-2	NA	CAWSVSTITNTGELFF	TGTGCCTGGAGTGTATCCACAATAACTAACACCGGGGAGCTGTTTTTT
TRBV5-1	NA	TRBJ1-5	NA	CASSLAGASNQPQHF	TGCGCCAGCAGCTTGGCGGGGGCGAGCAATCAGCCCCAGCATTTT
TRBV7-8	NA	TRBJ1-1	NA	CASSLPLSNTEAFF	TGTGCCAGCAGCTTACCCCTGAGTAACACTGAAGCTTTCTTT
TRBV5-1	TRBD1	TRBJ2-1	NA	CASSSTGTGIDEQFF	TGCGCCAGCAGCTCAACCGGGACAGGAATCGATGAGCAGTTCTTC